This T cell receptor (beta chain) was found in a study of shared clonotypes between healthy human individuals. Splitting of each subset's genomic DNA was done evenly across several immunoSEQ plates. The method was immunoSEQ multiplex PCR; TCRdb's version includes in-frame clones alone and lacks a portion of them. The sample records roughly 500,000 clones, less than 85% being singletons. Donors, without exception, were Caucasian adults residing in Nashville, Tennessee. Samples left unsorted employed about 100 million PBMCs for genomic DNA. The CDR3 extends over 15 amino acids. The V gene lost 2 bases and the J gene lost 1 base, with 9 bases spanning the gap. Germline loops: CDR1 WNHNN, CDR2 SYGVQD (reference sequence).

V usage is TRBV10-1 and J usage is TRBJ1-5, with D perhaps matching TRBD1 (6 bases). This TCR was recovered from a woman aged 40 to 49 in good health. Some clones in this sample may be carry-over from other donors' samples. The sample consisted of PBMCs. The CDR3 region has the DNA TGCGCCAGCAGTGAGACAGGGTACAGCAATCAGCCCCAGCATTTT. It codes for CASSETGYSNQPQHF.